The 14 T cell receptor beta chains below were found in one sample sequenced in a study of T cells expressing NK-cell markers. TCRdb re-called the 5' RACE reads; one entry per CDR3 protein, DNA not given. Listed are approximately 550,000 distinct CDR3 sequences; about 3.6% falls within the top ten. Material: blood T cells: a sorted CD56 or NKG2C T cell subset, CD4+ or CD8+ T cells, or bulk PBMC T cells (not recorded which). These receptors came from a man aged 18 to 29 in good health.

The J gene is TRBJ2-5, the V gene TRBV29-1; the TRBD2 assignment by TCRdb is unverifiable without DNA. The length of the CDR3 is 13 residues. The germline V gene has CDR1 SQVTM and CDR2 ANQGSEA. CDR3 in amino acids: CSVEDRRTETQYF. Full variable domain (rest looked up from reference TRBV29-1 and TRBJ2-5): SAVISQKPSRDICQRGTSLTIQCQVDSQVTMMFWYRQQPGQSLTLIATANQGSEATYESGFVIDKFPISRPNLTFSTLTVSNMSPEDSSIYLCSVEDRRTETQYFGPGTRLLVL.

The chain combines TRBV7-3 with TRBJ2-5; TCRdb indicates TRBD1, and absent DNA this call remains unverified. Germline V CDR1 and CDR2: SGHTA, FQGTGA. This CDR3 contains 16 residues. The CDR3 is CASSLIGDRVESTQYF.

The J gene is TRBJ2-3, the V gene TRBV12-3 or TRBV12-4; TCRdb picks TRBD2, but there is no DNA to check that call. There are 14 residues in the CDR3. CDR3 sequence: CASSEGLVTDTQYF.

V usage is TRBV20-1 and J usage is TRBJ1-2. Germline loops: CDR1 DFQATT, CDR2 SNEGSKA (reference sequence). This CDR3 contains 13 residues. The CDR3 region is CSARVGSNYGYTF.

The V call is TRBV6-6, the J call TRBJ1-2; no DNA is available, so the TRBD1 call from TCRdb remains unchecked. The length of the CDR3 is 12 residues. Looked up from germline, CDR1 is MNHNY and CDR2 is SVGAGI (reference sequence). The CDR3 spells CASTGDRDGYTF.

This chain connects TRBV10-3 to TRBJ2-5; the D call of TRBD1 rests on TCRdb alone, since no DNA is present to check it. The CDR3 runs to 14 residues. Germline CDR1 and CDR2: ENHRY and SYGVKD. This CDR3 is CAISVGRTMETQYF.

The chain joins TRBV2 to TRBJ2-1; lacking DNA, the TRBD2 call made by TCRdb goes unchecked. The CDR3 contains 17 residues. Germline CDR1 reads SNHLY; CDR2 reads FYNNEI. This CDR3 is CASSEARLAGVAGEQFF.

The CDR3 spells CASSLGRTGYQPQHF. The chain has TRBV7-2 and TRBJ1-5; TCRdb lists TRBD1, though no DNA is available to test this call. The germline gives CDR1 SGHTA, CDR2 FQGNSA. The CDR3 runs to 15 residues.

The chain couples TRBV18 to TRBJ1-5; without DNA, the TCRdb call of TRBD1 cannot be checked. The CDR3 is made up of 16 amino acids. Germline values: CDR1 KGHSH, CDR2 LQKENI. CDR3 amino acids: CASSPNPGSSNQPQHF.

This rearrangement joins TRBV29-1 to TRBJ1-1. This CDR3 region has 14 residues. Germline V gene data show CDR1 as SQVTM and CDR2 as ANQGSEA. The CDR3 sequence is CSAVDLQRNTEAFF.

The chain has TRBV5-6 and TRBJ1-1; TCRdb indicates TRBD1, and absent DNA this call remains unverified. The CDR3 is 17 residues long. Per the germline V gene, CDR1 is SGHDT and CDR2 is YYEEEE. The chain's CDR3 is CASSPWSTGARGTEAFF.

This chain links TRBV11-3 with TRBJ2-1; checking the TCRdb D call of TRBD2 is not possible without DNA. The germline gives CDR1 SGHNT, CDR2 YENEEA. The CDR3 runs to 14 residues. The CDR3 protein is CASSVSGRFDEQFF.

The chain is built from TRBV12-3 or TRBV12-4 and TRBJ2-2; TCRdb outputs TRBD1, but without DNA this stays unchecked. The CDR3 extends over 17 amino acids. This chain's CDR3 is CASSSLTGGYNTGELFF.

This chain connects TRBV9 to TRBJ2-5; TCRdb picks TRBD2, but there is no DNA to check that call. Germline V gene data show CDR1 as SGDLS and CDR2 as YYNGEE. The CDR3 is 16 residues long. CDR3 region: CASSASGLAREETQYF.